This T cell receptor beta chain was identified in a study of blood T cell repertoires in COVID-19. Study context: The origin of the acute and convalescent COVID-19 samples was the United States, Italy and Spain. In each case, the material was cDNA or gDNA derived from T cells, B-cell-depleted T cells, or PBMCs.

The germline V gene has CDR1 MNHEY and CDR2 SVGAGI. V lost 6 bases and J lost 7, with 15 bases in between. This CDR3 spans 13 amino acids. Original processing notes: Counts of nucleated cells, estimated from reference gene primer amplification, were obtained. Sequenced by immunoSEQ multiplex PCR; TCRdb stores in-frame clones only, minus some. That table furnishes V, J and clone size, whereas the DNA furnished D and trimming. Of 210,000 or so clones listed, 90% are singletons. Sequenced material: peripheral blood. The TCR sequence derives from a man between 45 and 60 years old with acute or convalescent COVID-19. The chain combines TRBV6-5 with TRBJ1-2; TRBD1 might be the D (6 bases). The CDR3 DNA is TGTGCCAGCAGCCAGTCGGGGGGCGCTGGCTACACCTTC. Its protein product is CASSQSGGAGYTF.